The 28 T cell receptor beta chains listed next were all sequenced from one sample in a study of blood T cells in healthy people across ages. With a J-beta primer mix and a sample-barcoded 5' primer, a second PCR ran roughly 6 to 11 cycles. MiXCR, applied by TCRdb to the 5' RACE reads, yields one record per CDR3 protein. The sample includes some 1.5 million distinct CDR3 sequences, roughly 27% seen only once; the top ten take roughly 8.2%. The sequenced material came from blood. The receptors originated from a woman under 40 in good health.

The genes are TRBV7-9 and TRBJ2-6; 8 bases are a match to TRBD1. V lost 3 bases to trimming and J lost 3 bases; unmatched junction nucleotides: 7. CDR3 length: 17 amino acids. CDR1 is SEHNR, CDR2 FQNEAQ, per germline (reference sequence). The CDR3 DNA is TGTGCCAGCAGCTTTGACAGGGGCTGGGTTGGGGCCAACGTCCTGACTTTC. Its translation: CASSFDRGWVGANVLTF.

This CDR3 reads CASSRDRGAMSDTQYF. CDR3 DNA: TGCGCCAGCAGCCGGGACAGGGGAGCGATGTCAGATACGCAGTATTTT. The genes are TRBV5-1 and TRBJ2-3, with 10 nucleotides matching TRBD1. The CDR3 sequence is 16 residues long. Germline V CDR1 and CDR2: SGHRS, YFSETQ. V dropped 4 bases and J dropped 4; count of bases not matched to a gene: 9.

The genes are TRBV19 and TRBJ2-2; a weak D match, TRBD2 (6 bases). The V gene's germline CDR1 is LNHDA and CDR2 SQIVND (reference sequence). The CDR3 extends over 15 amino acids. Trimming took 3 bases from V and 5 from J, leaving 13 bases between them. CDR3 DNA: TGTGCCAGTAGTATGGCGGGGACCGATACCGGGGAGCTGTTTTTT. Residues: CASSMAGTDTGELFF.

The chain links TRBV2 to TRBJ2-1; D is ambiguous. This CDR3 is 14 amino acids long. Trimming cost V 7 bases and J 10 bases, with 20 bases left between them. Germline V lookup: CDR1 SNHLY, CDR2 FYNNEI. The CDR3 spells CASIGSPLRYEQFF. In DNA, the CDR3 is TGTGCCAGCATAGGCAGTCCCCTCCGCTACGAGCAGTTCTTC.

The chain is built from TRBV3-1 and TRBJ2-3, with TRBD2 identical over 12 bases. In germline, CDR1 is LGHDT, CDR2 YNNKEL (reference sequence). The length of the CDR3 is 18 residues. The trim removed 3 bases at V and 1 base at J, leaving 8 bases unmatched. In DNA form, the CDR3 reads TGTGCCAGCAGCCACCTAGCGGGAGGGCGGGTTGGCACAGATACGCAGTATTTT. This sequence encodes CASSHLAGGRVGTDTQYF.

There are a few counts of this clonotype. The chain is built from TRBV19 and TRBJ2-5; 7 bases fit TRBD2. V dropped 6 bases and J dropped 4; count of bases not matched to a gene: 8. Germline CDR1 LNHDA, CDR2 SQIVND (reference sequence). The CDR3 has 14 residues. DNA for the CDR3: TGTGCCAGTAGCATAACGGGCGGGGGAGAGACCCAGTACTTC. Its protein is CASSITGGGETQYF.

This clonotype was observed at least ten times. V gene TRBV4-1 combines with J gene TRBJ2-1; D is unresolved. Trimming left V 2 bases short and J 5 bases short, with 10 bases between. This CDR3 spans 14 amino acids. Germline CDR1 is MGHRA and CDR2 is YSYEKL. The CDR3 DNA is TGCGCCAGCAGCCAACGCCAAAAGGACAATGAGCAGTTCTTC. It specifies CASSQRQKDNEQFF.

On this clonotype itself: The junction and the germline gene differ at one end; a read error may be behind it. The rearrangement uses TRBV27 and TRBJ1-2; D uncertain. Germline V gene lookup returns CDR1 MNHEY and CDR2 SMNVEV (reference sequence). The CDR3 has 13 residues. The CDR3 bases are TGTGTCAGCAGTTTCGGCGGATCTGGGGGCTACACCTTC. As protein: CVSSFGGSGGYTF.

This clonotype was recorded at least ten times. V usage is TRBV5-1 and J usage is TRBJ2-7, with D possibly matching TRBD1 (6 bases). The CDR3 spans 14 residues. The germline V gene encodes CDR1 SGHRS and CDR2 YFSETQ. Trimming cost V 6 bases and J 3 bases, with 16 bases left between them. CDR3 residues: CASTIQGPGYEQYF. Here the CDR3 DNA reads TGCGCCAGCACCATACAGGGACCGGGCTACGAGCAGTACTTC.

This clonotype has only a few counts. Sequence at one end of the junction differs from germline and may be a read error. The V gene is TRBV29-1, the J gene TRBJ1-4; D is perhaps TRBD1 (6 bases). The germline V gene encodes CDR1 SQVTM and CDR2 ANQGSEA. This CDR3 has 15 residues. DNA for the CDR3: TGCAGCATTGAGATCGGCGAGGGGGTGCGGGAAAAACTGTTTTTT. Translated: CSIEIGEGVREKLFF.

The rearrangement links TRBV15 to TRBJ1-5, with D perhaps TRBD1 (5 bases). Germline assignment: CDR1 LNHNV and CDR2 YYDKDF (reference sequence). V was trimmed by 0 bases and J by 3 bases, leaving 9 bases between them. The CDR3 contains 15 residues. CDR3 coding DNA: TGTGCCACCAGCAGAGATAGGGGAATCAATCAGCCCCAGCATTTT. Translating it yields CATSRDRGINQPQHF.

This clonotype was observed at least ten times. This sequence joins TRBV5-1 and TRBJ2-7, with 7 bases aligning to TRBD1. Germline V gives CDR1 SGHRS, CDR2 YFSETQ. Trimming at V came to 2 bases and at J to 7 bases, leaving 9 bases not matched to a gene. This CDR3 has 14 residues. This chain's CDR3 is CASSLKTGFGEQYF. For the CDR3, the DNA is TGCGCCAGCAGCTTAAAGACAGGGTTCGGGGAGCAGTACTTC.

This rearrangement joins TRBV6-5 to TRBJ2-2; D perhaps matches TRBD2 (5 bases). The germline V and J ends were trimmed by 0 bases and 7 bases, with 9 bases remaining between them. Germline V gene data show CDR1 as MNHEY and CDR2 as SVGAGI. This CDR3 is built from 14 residues. CDR3 loop: CASSYSGLDGELFF. CDR3 bases: TGTGCCAGCAGTTACTCCGGACTGGACGGGGAGCTGTTTTTT.

The chain joins TRBV6-6 to TRBJ2-3; weak D call: TRBD2 (6 bases). The CDR3 has 16 residues. Germline V lookup: CDR1 MNHNY, CDR2 SVGAGI (reference sequence). V shed 3 bases and J shed 0 bases, with 13 bases lying between them. The CDR3 reads CASSYVVGGSTDTQYF. The CDR3 DNA is TGTGCCAGCAGTTATGTGGTGGGGGGTAGCACAGATACGCAGTATTTT.

V is TRBV21-1 and J is TRBJ1-6; the table's D call of TRBD1 was not tested on the DNA. TRBV21-1 is noted as a pseudogene. The CDR3 contains 14 residues. The CDR3 here is CASSKPRTNSPLHF. The CDR3 DNA reads TGTGCCAGCAGTAAACCCCGGACGAATTCACCCCTCCACTTT.

There are a few counts of this clonotype. The gene calls are TRBV14 and TRBJ2-5, with D perhaps TRBD2 (5 bases). The CDR3 loop spans 16 amino acids. V was cut by 4 bases and J by 3 bases, with 18 bases left in between. Germline lookup yields CDR1 SGHDN and CDR2 FVKESK. The CDR3 nucleotides are TGTGCCAGCAGCCCTCAACCCCTCTATAGCGAAGAGACCCAGTACTTC. Protein sequence: CASSPQPLYSEETQYF.

This clonotype was detected ten times or more. V gene TRBV27 combines with J gene TRBJ2-1; 15 nucleotides agree with TRBD2. The CDR3 totals 17 residues. V trimming: 5 bases; J trimming: 2 bases; junction bases outside the gene matches: 4. Germline V lookup: CDR1 MNHEY, CDR2 SMNVEV (reference sequence). CDR3 in amino acids: CASSPWTSGRAYNEQFF. Written as DNA, the CDR3 is TGTGCCAGCAGTCCCTGGACTAGCGGGAGGGCCTACAATGAGCAGTTCTTC.

The rearrangement links TRBV7-2 to TRBJ2-7, with 8 bases lining up with TRBD2. This CDR3 has 16 residues. Germline V gene lookup returns CDR1 SGHTA and CDR2 FQGNSA. The J segment lost 7 bases and the V segment lost 4 bases, leaving 15 bases of the junction unmatched. This CDR3 reads CASSSYFDRGGLEQYF. CDR3 nucleotide sequence: TGTGCCAGCAGCTCCTACTTTGACCGGGGGGGCCTTGAGCAGTACTTC.

V is TRBV2 and J is TRBJ2-5, with a possible D match to TRBD1 (6 bases). The CDR3 runs 11 residues. The germline V and J ends were trimmed by 9 bases and 4 bases, with 9 bases remaining between them. Germline V gives CDR1 SNHLY, CDR2 FYNNEI. CDR3 sequence: CARGGRETQYF. CDR3 in DNA: TGTGCCAGAGGGGGTCGAGAGACCCAGTACTTC.

This clonotype was counted once. The chain recombines TRBV3-1 with TRBJ2-1; tentatively, D is TRBD2 (5 bases). Deletions cut 4 bases from V and 9 bases from J, with 16 bases between. Germline CDR1 is LGHDT and CDR2 is YNNKEL (reference sequence). The CDR3 spans 14 residues. CDR3 DNA sequence: TGTGCCAGCAGCCTTCACGAGGCTAGCCTTGAGCAGTTCTTC. Translation: CASSLHEASLEQFF.

This clonotype appeared a few times. The CDR3 DNA follows: TGTGCCAGCAGCGACCAGGGGGCTTCCGAGCAGTACTTC. Translating it yields CASSDQGASEQYF. The rearrangement joins TRBV7-9 to TRBJ2-7, with 8 bases identical to TRBD1. The trim removed 5 bases at V and 6 bases at J, leaving 6 bases unmatched. Germline V gene lookup returns CDR1 SEHNR and CDR2 FQNEAQ (reference sequence). CDR3 length: 13 residues.

This clonotype was seen only once. The chain is built from TRBV5-1 and TRBJ2-1; TRBD1 is a possible D gene (5 bases). V was cut by 0 bases and J by 5 bases, with 15 bases left in between. CDR1 is SGHRS, CDR2 YFSETQ, per germline. The CDR3 is 16 amino acids. The CDR3 spells CASSLAGAGRHNEQFF. The DNA for the CDR3 is TGCGCCAGCAGCTTGGCCGGAGCAGGGCGCCACAATGAGCAGTTCTTC.

This chain uses TRBV7-2 with TRBJ2-2; 8 bases fit TRBD1. CDR1 and CDR2 (germline): SGHTA, FQGNSA. V dropped 7 bases and J dropped 4; count of bases not matched to a gene: 11. The CDR3 extends over 16 amino acids. The CDR3 protein is CASNRGNMGSTGELFF. In nucleotides, the CDR3 is TGTGCCAGCAACAGGGGGAACATGGGGTCCACCGGGGAGCTGTTTTTT.

The sample holds a few counts of this clonotype. The chain recombines TRBV20-1 with TRBJ2-1, with 9 bases that match TRBD2. CDR3 length: 15 amino acids. Germline V lookup: CDR1 DFQATT, CDR2 SNEGSKA (reference sequence). With V trimmed by 5 bases and J by 7 bases, 12 bases remained unmatched. The CDR3 is CSAPLKAGGLNEQFF. The CDR3 region has the DNA TGCAGTGCTCCTTTAAAAGCGGGGGGCCTAAATGAGCAGTTCTTC.

For this clonotype: An end of the junction does not agree with germline; a read error may underlie this. This chain links TRBV5-5 with TRBJ1-1; TRBD1 matches at 7 bases. Germline V gene data show CDR1 as SGHKS and CDR2 as YYEKEE (reference sequence). CDR3 length equals 19 residues. Here the CDR3 DNA reads TGTGCCAGCAGCCTACCACATCTGGGACAGAACACGGGGGACACTGAAGCCTTCTTT. Translating gives CASSLPHLGQNTGDTEAFF.

This clonotype came up a few times. CDR3 in DNA: TGCAGCGTCAGCGGGAGGCCCCACACAGATACGCAGTATTTT. This sequence encodes CSVSGRPHTDTQYF. This chain connects TRBV29-1 to TRBJ2-3, with 9 bases that match TRBD2. The CDR3 sequence is 14 residues long. J was trimmed by 2 bases and V by 6 bases; bases with no gene match: 6. CDR1 and CDR2 (germline): SQVTM, ANQGSEA.

J is TRBJ2-1 and V is TRBV9; TRBD2 matches at 7 bases. Germline V gene data show CDR1 as SGDLS and CDR2 as YYNGEE. The CDR3 is made up of 16 amino acids. The J segment lost 10 bases and the V segment lost 4 bases, leaving 17 bases of the junction unmatched. The CDR3 spells CASSFTGAAGLGEQFF. The CDR3, as DNA: TGTGCCAGCAGCTTCACCGGGGCCGCCGGACTAGGCGAGCAGTTCTTC.

Regarding this clonotype: One junction end disagrees with the germline gene, perhaps due to a read error. The CDR3 DNA reads TGTGCCGGCAGTTTAGACAGCGGGAGTCCGCATGAGCAGTTCTTC. Protein: CAGSLDSGSPHEQFF. The rearrangement joins TRBV12-3 or TRBV12-4 to TRBJ2-1; TRBD2 matches 8 bases. CDR3 length: 15 residues.